This T cell receptor (beta chain) is drawn from a study of CD8 T cells in ankylosing spondylitis. Study-wide results and limits: Disease-linked clones were CD8+ and relatively rare in peripheral blood. Characteristic of ankylosing spondylitis blood, it appeared, was a TCR beta motif comprising about eight highly homologous variants. Reportedly, disease-linked clones are significantly enriched in ankylosing spondylitis patients' matched synovial fluid.

A single record per CDR3 protein comes from TCRdb applying MiXCR to the 5' RACE reads. The repertoire holds 150,000 to 200,000 distinct CDR3 sequences, with 15% to 20% as singletons. On this clonotype itself: Its cognate antigen is unknown.

CDR1 SGHRS and CDR2 YFSETQ come from the germline V gene. V was shortened by 2 bases and J by 4 bases, with 10 bases between the two germline ends. This CDR3 has 14 amino acids. The sequenced sample consisted of blood, either unsorted or a sorted T cell fraction (not recorded which). The J gene is TRBJ1-5, the V gene TRBV5-1, with a tentative D call TRBD1 (6 bases). This sequence originates from a male donor with ankylosing spondylitis or in good health (not recorded which). CDR3 DNA sequence: TGCGCCAGCAGCTTAGGACAGCAGAATCAGCCCCAGCATTTT. It is translated as CASSLGQQNQPQHF.